One sample yielded the 2 T cell receptor beta chains listed below, sequenced in a study of immune evolution from preneoplasia to lung adenocarcinoma. Sequencing was performed with immunoSEQ multiplex PCR; in TCRdb, only in-frame clones are kept and a portion is missing. This sample has roughly 38,000 clones; 60% to 75% occur once, and the top ten carry approximately 6.5%. The sequenced material came from FFPE invasive lung adenocarcinoma tissue. These receptors were taken from a person aged 55 to 75 with lung adenocarcinoma.

This clone was seen only once. The gene calls are TRBV5-5 and TRBJ1-2, with 8 nucleotides matching TRBD1. The CDR3 consists of 17 residues. Germline V gives CDR1 SGHKS, CDR2 YYEKEE (reference sequence). J gave up 2 bases and V 4 bases, and 13 bases lay outside the gene matches. The CDR3 DNA reads TGTGCCAGCAGCCTACTTCCGGGACAGGTGGGGAACTATGGCTACACCTTC. It is translated as CASSLLPGQVGNYGYTF.

The J gene is TRBJ2-2, the V gene TRBV5-1; TRBD2 matches at 12 bases. Germline values: CDR1 SGHRS, CDR2 YFSETQ. Unmatched junction bases numbered 6, after V lost 2 bases and J lost 7 bases. The CDR3 is 16 residues long. Written as DNA, the CDR3 is TGCGCCAGCAGCTTTCTAGCGGGAGGGCCTATCGGGGAGCTGTTTTTT. Its translation: CASSFLAGGPIGELFF.